This TCR beta chain emerged from a study of radiation and T cells in renal cell carcinoma. The wider study: Nephrectomy followed 15 Gy stereotactic body radiation by 4 weeks. Whole-study findings and limits: No pretreatment tumor biopsies were available for baseline clonotypes. In blood, top tumor clones expanded by 2 weeks, shrinking by 4.

The CDR3 extends over 13 amino acids. The germline V gene encodes CDR1 SEHNR and CDR2 FQNEAQ (reference sequence). Trimming removed 4 bases from V and 0 bases from J, with 6 bases in between. Time point in this sample: baseline pretreatment blood. Treatment indicated: 15 Gy SBRT to primary tumor, nephrectomy 4 weeks later. This renal cell carcinoma was of the clear cell type. Libraries were prepared by immunoSEQ multiplex PCR; TCRdb keeps only in-frame clonotypes and omits some of them. Altogether about 150,000 clones are present, roughly nine tenths being singletons, with the ten largest covering around 4.1%. Regarding this clone: What it binds is unknown.

J is TRBJ1-1 and V is TRBV7-9; D unclear. Sequenced here: blood, sampled from a patient whose treatment included radiotherapy and nephrectomy. The receptor was isolated from a woman aged 70 to 79 with renal cell carcinoma. CDR3: CASSSSVNTEAFF. CDR3 nucleotide sequence: TGTGCCAGCAGCTCAAGTGTGAACACTGAAGCTTTCTTT.